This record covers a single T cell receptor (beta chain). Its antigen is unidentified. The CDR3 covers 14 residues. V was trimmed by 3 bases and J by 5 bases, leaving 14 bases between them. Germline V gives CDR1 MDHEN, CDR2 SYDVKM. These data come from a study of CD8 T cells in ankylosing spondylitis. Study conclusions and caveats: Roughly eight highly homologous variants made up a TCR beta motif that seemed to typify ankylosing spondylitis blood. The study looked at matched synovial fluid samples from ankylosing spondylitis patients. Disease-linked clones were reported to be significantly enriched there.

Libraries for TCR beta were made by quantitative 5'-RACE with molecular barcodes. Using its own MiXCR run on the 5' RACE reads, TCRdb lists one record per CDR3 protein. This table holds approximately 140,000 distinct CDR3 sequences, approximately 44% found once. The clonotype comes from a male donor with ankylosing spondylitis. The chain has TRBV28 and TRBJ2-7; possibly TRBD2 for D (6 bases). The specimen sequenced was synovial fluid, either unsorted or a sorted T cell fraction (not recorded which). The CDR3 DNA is TGTGCCAGCAGTTTGCAGACTAGTGACGACGAGCAGTACTTC. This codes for CASSLQTSDDEQYF. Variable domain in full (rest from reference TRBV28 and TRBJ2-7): DVKVTQSSRYLVKRTGEKVFLECVQDMDHENMFWYRQDPGLGLRLIYFSYDVKMKEKGDIPEGYSVSREKKERFSLILESASTNQTSMYLCASSLQTSDDEQYFGPGTRLTVT.